Each of the 10 T cell receptor beta chains below was sequenced from the same sample in a study of shared clonotypes between healthy human individuals. The repertoire was sequenced with immunoSEQ multiplex PCR; TCRdb's copy has only in-frame clones and lacks some. This table has about 1 million clones, about three quarters appearing once. Input material: memory CD4+ T cells sorted from blood. The subset was: CD45RA-negative fraction. The receptors here all came from a man aged 18-30 years in good health.

This clone was recorded only once. The J gene is TRBJ1-2, the V gene TRBV25-1; D remains ambiguous. The V gene's germline CDR1 is MGHDK and CDR2 SYGVNS. Trimming shortened V by 3 bases and J by 6 bases, and 20 bases separated the two germline ends. The CDR3 covers 16 residues. CDR3 sequence (DNA): TGTGCCAGCAGTGAGACACCGAACCCGGTCGGGGATGGCTACACCTTC. This translates into CASSETPNPVGDGYTF.

The genes are TRBV7-2 and TRBJ2-5; D gene unclear. V was trimmed by 5 bases and J by 0 bases, leaving 16 bases between them. The CDR3 loop spans 16 amino acids. Germline CDR1 is SGHTA and CDR2 is FQGNSA. The CDR3 protein is CASSPSSGAHQETQYF. DNA of the CDR3: TGTGCCAGCAGCCCTAGTTCAGGAGCGCACCAAGAGACCCAGTACTTC.

The chain has TRBV19 and TRBJ2-7; no firm D call. The CDR3 has 13 amino acids. Trimming removed 3 bases at V and 6 bases at J, with 12 bases between. The germline CDR1 and CDR2 sequences are LNHDA and SQIVND (reference sequence). The CDR3 spells CASSMWLVGEQYF. CDR3 sequence (DNA): TGTGCCAGTAGTATGTGGCTAGTTGGCGAGCAGTACTTC.

The chain has TRBV30 and TRBJ1-2; D is undetermined. V lost 0 bases and J lost 6, with 11 bases in between. The length of the CDR3 is 13 residues. Germline-derived CDR1 and CDR2 are GTSNPN and SVGIG (reference sequence). The CDR3 DNA is TGTGCCTGGAGTGTAGTGGGGTCAGATGGCTACACCTTC. Its translation: CAWSVVGSDGYTF.

This clone has a single count. The chain couples TRBV19 to TRBJ1-1; D unclear. The CDR3 sequence is 13 residues long. The V gene's germline CDR1 is LNHDA and CDR2 SQIVND (reference sequence). Trimming removed 6 bases from V and 2 bases from J, with 10 bases in between. The CDR3 DNA reads as TGTGCCAGTAGCTCAGTTTCTAACACTGAAGCTTTCTTT. It codes for CASSSVSNTEAFF.

The rearrangement joins TRBV23-1 to TRBJ1-5, with D unresolved. TRBV23-1 is sorted into the ORF group, with uncertain function. The V and J ends lost 2 bases and 1 base respectively, with 18 bases between them. The CDR3 loop spans 18 amino acids. Here the CDR3 reads CASSQPHSRFWSNQPQHF. The CDR3 DNA reads as TGCGCCAGCAGTCAACCCCACAGCCGCTTTTGGAGCAATCAGCCCCAGCATTTT.

The table lists this clone with a count of one. The gene calls are TRBV4-2 and TRBJ2-1; D is undetermined. The length of the CDR3 is 11 residues. CDR1 and CDR2 (germline): LGHNA, YNFKEQ. V was trimmed by 0 bases and J by 8 bases, leaving 2 bases between them. The CDR3 region is CASSQEDEQFF. CDR3 nucleotides: TGTGCCAGCAGCCAAGAGGATGAGCAGTTCTTC.

In its sample, this clone was seen a few times. The chain has TRBV5-6 and TRBJ1-1; tentatively, D is TRBD1 (6 bases). Trimming left V 0 bases short and J 7 bases short, with 10 bases between. This CDR3 spans 13 amino acids. Germline V gives CDR1 SGHDT, CDR2 YYEEEE. CDR3 bases: TGTGCCAGCAGCTTGGACAGGGTGAATGAAGCTTTCTTT. Its translation: CASSLDRVNEAFF. Looking up the rest from reference TRBV5-6 and TRBJ1-1 gives the full variable domain: DAGVTQSPTHLIKTRGQQVTLRCSPKSGHDTVSWYQQALGQGPQFIFQYYEEEERQRGNFPDRFSGHQFPNYSSELNVNALLLGDSALYLCASSLDRVNEAFFGQGTRLTVV.

This sequence joins TRBV10-3 and TRBJ2-5, with TRBD2 identical over 11 bases. This CDR3 contains 15 residues. Germline V lookup: CDR1 ENHRY, CDR2 SYGVKD. The V gene end was trimmed by 3 bases and the J gene end by 3 bases; junction bases not matched to a gene: 3. In DNA form, the CDR3 reads TGTGCCATCAGTGAAGGGACTAGCGGTAAAGAGACCCAGTACTTC. Its translation: CAISEGTSGKETQYF.

For the CDR3, the DNA is TGCGCCAGCAGCGGGCGGGGCCGCACAGATACGCAGTATTTT. It is translated as CASSGRGRTDTQYF. The chain recombines TRBV5-1 with TRBJ2-3, with TRBD2 as a possible D gene (6 bases). Trimming left V 4 bases short and J 1 base short, with 10 bases between. The CDR3 runs 14 residues. In germline, CDR1 is SGHRS, CDR2 YFSETQ.